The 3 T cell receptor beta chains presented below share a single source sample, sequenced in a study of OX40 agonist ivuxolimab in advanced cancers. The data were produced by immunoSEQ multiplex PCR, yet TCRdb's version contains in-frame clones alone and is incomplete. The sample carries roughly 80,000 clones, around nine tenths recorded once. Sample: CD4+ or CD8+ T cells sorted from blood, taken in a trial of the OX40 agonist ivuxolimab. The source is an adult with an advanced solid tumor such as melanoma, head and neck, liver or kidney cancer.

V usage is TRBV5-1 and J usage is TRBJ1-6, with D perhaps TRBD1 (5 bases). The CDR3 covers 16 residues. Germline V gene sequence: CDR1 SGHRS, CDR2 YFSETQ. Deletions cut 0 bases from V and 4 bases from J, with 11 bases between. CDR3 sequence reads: CASSLEAGRYNSPLHF. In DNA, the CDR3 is TGCGCCAGCAGCTTGGAGGCAGGGCGGTATAATTCACCCCTCCACTTT. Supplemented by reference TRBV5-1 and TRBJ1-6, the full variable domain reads KAGVTQTPRYLIKTRGQQVTLSCSPISGHRSVSWYQQTPGQGLQFLFEYFSETQRNKGNFPGRFSGRQFSNSRSEMNVSTLELGDSALYLCASSLEAGRYNSPLHFGNGTRLTVT.

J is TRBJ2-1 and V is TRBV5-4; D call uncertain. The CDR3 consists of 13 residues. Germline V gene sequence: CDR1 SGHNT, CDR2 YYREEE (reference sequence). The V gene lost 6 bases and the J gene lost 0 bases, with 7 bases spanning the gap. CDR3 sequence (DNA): TGTGCCAGCAACCCTCGCTCCTACAATGAGCAGTTCTTC. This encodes CASNPRSYNEQFF.

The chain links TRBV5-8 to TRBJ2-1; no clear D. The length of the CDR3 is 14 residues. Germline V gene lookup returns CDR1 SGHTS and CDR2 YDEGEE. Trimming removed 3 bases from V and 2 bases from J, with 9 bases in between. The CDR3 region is CASSSGNAYNEQFF. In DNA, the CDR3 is TGTGCCAGCAGCTCCGGAAACGCCTACAATGAGCAGTTCTTC.